This is a list of T cell receptor beta chains from one sample in a study of Ad26.COV2.S vaccination and SARS-CoV-2 variants. Profiled with immunoSEQ multiplex PCR; TCRdb holds only in-frame clones, not every one. The data hold about 420,000 clones, with around 87% observed a single time. This sample comprised peripheral blood, obtained in a trial of Ad26.COV2.S vaccine versus placebo. These receptor sequences come from a person between 18 and 65 years old who received the Ad26.COV2.S COVID-19 vaccine or a placebo. The CDR3 runs from the conserved cysteine through the conserved F or W. Fields, in order: J gene, V gene, D gene, clone size, CDR3 protein, CDR3 DNA. D genes are given only for firm matches. A clone size is listed for some rows: how often the clone was seen (once, few, many), or a class if it is expanded.

j_call: TRBJ1-5; v_call: TRBV12-2; d_call: NA; clone_size: NA; cdr3_aa: CATGRQPQHF; cdr3_nt: TGTGCTACAGGAAGACAGCCCCAGCATTTT
j_call: TRBJ2-1; v_call: TRBV18; d_call: TRBD2; clone_size: NA; cdr3_aa: CASSPADSGGPFYNEQFF; cdr3_nt: TGTGCCAGCTCACCAGCGGATAGCGGGGGACCGTTCTACAATGAGCAGTTCTTC
j_call: TRBJ1-6; v_call: TRBV28; d_call: TRBD1; clone_size: few; cdr3_aa: CASSNPTGNRPPLHF; cdr3_nt: TGTGCCAGCAGTAATCCGACAGGGAATCGGCCACCCCTCCACTTT
j_call: TRBJ2-3; v_call: TRBV12-3/TRBV12-4; d_call: NA; clone_size: once; cdr3_aa: CASSPGTTDTQYF; cdr3_nt: TGTGCCAGCAGCCCTGGGACCACAGATACGCAGTATTTT
j_call: TRBJ2-5; v_call: TRBV7-9; d_call: NA; clone_size: NA; cdr3_aa: CASSPLERVVETQYF; cdr3_nt: TGTGCCAGCAGCCCCTTAGAGAGGGTGGTTGAGACCCAGTACTTC
j_call: TRBJ2-3; v_call: TRBV30; d_call: TRBD2; clone_size: NA; cdr3_aa: CAWSLGTSGSTDTQYF; cdr3_nt: TGTGCCTGGAGTCTAGGGACTAGCGGGAGCACAGATACGCAGTATTTT
j_call: TRBJ2-3; v_call: TRBV19; d_call: NA; clone_size: NA; cdr3_aa: CASSAGPRPDTQYF; cdr3_nt: TGTGCCAGTAGTGCAGGGCCCCGTCCAGATACGCAGTATTTT
j_call: TRBJ2-1; v_call: TRBV6-2/TRBV6-3; d_call: TRBD1; clone_size: NA; cdr3_aa: CASSTPPGQGSNNEQFF; cdr3_nt: TGTGCCAGCAGTACCCCCCCGGGACAGGGTAGTAACAATGAGCAGTTCTTC
j_call: TRBJ2-2; v_call: TRBV3-1/TRBV3-2; d_call: NA; clone_size: NA; cdr3_aa: CASSHFGELFF; cdr3_nt: TGTGCCAGCAGCCATTTCGGGGAGCTGTTTTTT
j_call: TRBJ2-3; v_call: TRBV18; d_call: NA; clone_size: NA; cdr3_aa: CASSPILHPSTDTQYF; cdr3_nt: TGTGCCAGCTCACCGATTTTACACCCTAGCACAGATACGCAGTATTTT
j_call: TRBJ1-1; v_call: TRBV7-2; d_call: TRBD1; clone_size: NA; cdr3_aa: CASSYGQGSTEAFF; cdr3_nt: TGTGCCAGCAGCTACGGACAGGGTAGCACTGAAGCTTTCTTT
j_call: TRBJ2-1; v_call: TRBV18; d_call: NA; clone_size: NA; cdr3_aa: CASSPIADGFSYNEQFF; cdr3_nt: TGTGCCAGCTCACCGATCGCGGACGGGTTCTCCTACAATGAGCAGTTCTTC
j_call: TRBJ2-3; v_call: TRBV11-1; d_call: TRBD2; clone_size: once; cdr3_aa: CASSLAGLAGDTDTQYF; cdr3_nt: TGTGCCAGCAGCTTAGCCGGACTAGCGGGGGACACAGATACGCAGTATTTT
j_call: TRBJ1-3; v_call: TRBV4-2; d_call: NA; clone_size: NA; cdr3_aa: CASSPAHGDGAGNTIYF; cdr3_nt: TGTGCCAGCAGCCCAGCCCATGGCGACGGGGCCGGTAACACCATATATTTT